Sample share makes the clone carrying this T cell receptor beta chain medium-sized. Its antigen is undetermined. The record originates from a study of T cells in localized non-small cell lung cancer. Looked up from germline, CDR1 is SGHNT and CDR2 is YENEEA. Trimming removed 3 bases from V and 1 base from J; junction bases left unmatched: 5. The CDR3 consists of 17 residues. Generated by immunoSEQ multiplex PCR, the TCRdb table keeps only in-frame clones and is missing some. The sample has about 2,500 clones; around 20% are singletons. Study results and caveats: Uninvolved adjacent lung showed the highest T cell clonality, exceeding tumor. Sequencing was limited to one tumor region, leaving the possibility of heterogeneity open. Longer overall survival accompanied higher blood T cell density.

This receptor was taken from a male donor aged 60 or over with stage I squamous cell lung carcinoma. This chain connects TRBV11-3 to TRBJ2-5, with 13 positions matching TRBD2. The specimen was normal lung tissue next to the tumor, collected before any cancer treatment. The CDR3 loop is CASSLVGTSGAQETQYF. Written as DNA, the CDR3 is TGTGCCAGCAGCTTGGTTGGGACTAGCGGGGCCCAAGAGACCCAGTACTTC.